This TCR beta chain stems from a study of lymphopenia after photon versus proton radiotherapy. Study-level points and caveats: Under photons, naive T cells and diversity fell while effector/memory populations rose. Only patients who died were analyzed for survival; proton advantage is unproven. After the lymphocyte nadir, photon-treated repertoires showed oligoclonal expansion, especially of CD8+ Temra cells.

Generated by immunoSEQ multiplex PCR, the TCRdb table keeps only in-frame clones and is missing some. The data contain fewer than 25,000 clones, roughly 82% of them singletons. The CDR3 runs to 12 residues. In germline, CDR1 is SEHNR, CDR2 FQNEAQ (reference sequence). V was pared by 1 base and J by 6 bases, with 7 bases between. This clone was detected only a few times. Its antigen is not identified. This clonotype was sampled from a man aged 35 to 55 with gastric cancer. V usage is TRBV7-9 and J usage is TRBJ2-7, with D perhaps TRBD1 (5 bases). The source material was peripheral blood, sampled from a patient treated with photon-based radiotherapy. The CDR3 DNA follows: TGTGCCAGCAGCTTAGGGGGCGGCGAGCAGTACTTC. This encodes CASSLGGGEQYF. The whole variable domain, filled in from reference TRBV7-9 and TRBJ2-7, reads DTGVSQNPRHKITKRGQNVTFRCDPISEHNRLYWYRQTLGQGPEFLTYFQNEAQLEKSRLLSDRFSAERPKGSFSTLEIQRTEQGDSAMYLCASSLGGGEQYFGPGTRLTVT.